This T cell receptor (beta chain) emerged from a study of cytomegalovirus exposure and HLA in healthy donors. The CDR3 length is 14 residues. Looked up from germline, CDR1 is SSHAT and CDR2 is FNYEAQ (reference sequence). Trimming removed 8 bases at V and 0 bases at J, with 12 bases between. The PCR contained 60 Vbeta and 13 Jbeta primers. Clones were sequenced by immunoSEQ multiplex PCR, and TCRdb holds only the in-frame ones, with some missing. This table has 180,000 or so clones, under 80% appearing once. Worth noting for this clone: Its antigen is not identified.

Study-level results: Investigators reported 150 to 200 TCR beta chains as tied to cytomegalovirus. Most TCR sequences were uncommon, yet certain public TCRs appeared in many donors. Several top significant clusters appeared, in a later analysis, to be linked to common viral pathogens.

The sequence was collected from a man in his forties or fifties in good health and CMV-seronegative. The specimen was PBMCs. This chain links TRBV7-7 with TRBJ2-3; maybe TRBD2 (6 bases). CDR3 in DNA: TGTGCCAGCGGACGGGGAGGAAGCACAGATACGCAGTATTTT. The encoded protein is CASGRGGSTDTQYF.